The 12 T cell receptor beta chains below all came from one sample that was sequenced in a study of radiotherapy plus CTLA-4 blockade in lung cancer. Profiled with immunoSEQ multiplex PCR; TCRdb holds only in-frame clones, not every one. Of about 77,000 clones listed, just under 75% are singletons. The source material was peripheral blood, sampled from a patient treated with radiotherapy plus ipilimumab. These receptors were obtained from a human donor with non-small cell lung cancer whose response to radiotherapy plus ipilimumab could not be evaluated.

The sample holds one count of this clone. The CDR3 nucleotides are TGTGCCAGCAGCTTAGGCGTGGCATCCCTAGGTTTGGAGCAGTACTTC. The encoded protein is CASSLGVASLGLEQYF. The chain links TRBV13 to TRBJ2-7; no reliable D call. The germline gives CDR1 PRHDT, CDR2 FYEKMQ (reference sequence). The CDR3 has 16 residues. V shed 0 bases and J shed 7 bases, with 19 bases lying between them.

The gene calls are TRBV6-5 and TRBJ2-7, with a weak D call TRBD2 (6 bases). Germline V gene data show CDR1 as MNHEY and CDR2 as SVGAGI. Trimming cost V 6 bases and J 0 bases, with 12 bases left between them. This CDR3 is built from 14 residues. The CDR3, as DNA: TGTGCCAGCAGACCCCCCGGGAGCTCCTACGAGCAGTACTTC. Protein: CASRPPGSSYEQYF.

The rearrangement joins TRBV30 to TRBJ1-4; TRBD1 might be the D (5 bases). V lost 0 bases and J lost 4, with 12 bases in between. Looked up from germline, CDR1 is GTSNPN and CDR2 is SVGIG (reference sequence). The CDR3 is made up of 15 amino acids. Here the CDR3 DNA reads TGTGCCTGGAGTGTACGAGGCAGGGTTAATGAAAAACTGTTTTTT. This sequence encodes CAWSVRGRVNEKLFF.

The count of this clone is one. This chain connects TRBV2 to TRBJ2-5, with TRBD1 matching over 7 bases. Germline CDR1 is SNHLY and CDR2 is FYNNEI. With 6 bases clipped from V and 5 bases from J, the junction kept 3 bases outside the gene matches. The CDR3 is 12 amino acids. The DNA of the CDR3 is TGTGCCAGCAGCCGGGACAGCGAGACCCAGTACTTC. Protein: CASSRDSETQYF.

The V call is TRBV11-3, the J call TRBJ2-3; maybe TRBD1 (6 bases). Germline V lookup: CDR1 SGHNT, CDR2 YENEEA. V gave up 1 base and J gave up 1 base, with 12 bases separating them. This CDR3 is 16 amino acids long. The CDR3 region is CASSLVGRGGTDTQYF. CDR3 coding DNA: TGTGCCAGCAGCTTAGTCGGCAGGGGAGGCACAGATACGCAGTATTTT.

The genes are TRBV30 and TRBJ2-7; a weak D match, TRBD1 (5 bases). Per the germline V gene, CDR1 is GTSNPN and CDR2 is SVGIG (reference sequence). This CDR3 spans 12 amino acids. V was pared by 1 base and J by 7 bases, with 11 bases between. The DNA for the CDR3 is TGTGCCTGGAGTGATGGGGCGCGGGAGCAGTACTTC. This codes for CAWSDGAREQYF.

CDR3 DNA sequence: TGCGCCAGCAGTATGGGCCCTACGACCGAGCAGTACTTC. Amino acids: CASSMGPTTEQYF. The V and J genes are TRBV10-1 and TRBJ2-7; D remains ambiguous. The V and J ends lost 5 bases and 6 bases respectively, with 14 bases between them. The CDR3 length is 13 residues. Germline V gene lookup returns CDR1 WNHNN and CDR2 SYGVQD (reference sequence).

The chain is built from TRBV6-1 and TRBJ2-1; D may be TRBD2 (5 bases). V was pared by 2 bases and J by 10 bases, with 15 bases between. The germline V gene encodes CDR1 MNHNS and CDR2 SASEGT. The CDR3 runs to 14 residues. The CDR3 reads CASSENVLASEQFF. In DNA form, the CDR3 reads TGTGCCAGCAGTGAAAACGTATTAGCGTCCGAGCAGTTCTTC.

V gene TRBV6-5 combines with J gene TRBJ1-3; D gene uncertain. The CDR3 consists of 14 residues. CDR1 is MNHEY and CDR2 is SVGAGI in the germline V gene. V was clipped by 2 bases and J by 0 bases, with 5 bases between them. The CDR3 protein is CASSYGSSGNTIYF. CDR3 DNA sequence: TGTGCCAGCAGTTACGGTAGCTCTGGAAACACCATATATTTT.

This chain joins TRBV10-3 and TRBJ2-3; the match to TRBD2 covers 10 bases. Germline CDR1 is ENHRY and CDR2 is SYGVKD. The CDR3 contains 14 residues. The trim removed 9 bases at V and 2 bases at J, leaving 5 bases unmatched. The CDR3 nucleotides are TGTGCCATTAGCGGGGGGCTAAACACAGATACGCAGTATTTT. It is translated as CAISGGLNTDTQYF.

A few counts support this clone. The genes are TRBV13 and TRBJ1-2; no firm D call. The CDR3 loop spans 12 amino acids. Per germline, CDR1 PRHDT and CDR2 FYEKMQ (reference sequence). Between the trimmed V and J ends, which lost 5 bases and 6 bases, there was a span of 10 bases. For the CDR3, the DNA is TGTGCCAGCAGCCTCCCGGGAAATGGCTACACCTTC. Its protein is CASSLPGNGYTF.

J is TRBJ2-1 and V is TRBV7-3; D may be TRBD2 (5 bases). V was cut by 0 bases and J by 0 bases, with 6 bases left in between. This CDR3 is built from 15 residues. Germline loops: CDR1 SGHTA, CDR2 FQGTGA. This chain's CDR3 is CASSLTSDSYNEQFF. CDR3 coding DNA: TGTGCCAGCAGCTTAACTAGCGACTCCTACAATGAGCAGTTCTTC.